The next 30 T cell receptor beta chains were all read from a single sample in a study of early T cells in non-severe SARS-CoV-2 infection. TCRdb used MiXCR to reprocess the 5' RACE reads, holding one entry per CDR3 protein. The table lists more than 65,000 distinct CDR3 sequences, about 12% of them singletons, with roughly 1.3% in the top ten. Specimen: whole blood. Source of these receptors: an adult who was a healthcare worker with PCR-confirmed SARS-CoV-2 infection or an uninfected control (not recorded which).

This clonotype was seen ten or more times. The CDR3, as DNA: TGTGCCAGCAGTTACTCGATTCGTAACAGGCTGGGCACAGATACGCAGTATTTT. Its protein is CASSYSIRNRLGTDTQYF. The V call is TRBV6-5, the J call TRBJ2-3, with TRBD1 as a possible D gene (5 bases). Looked up from germline, CDR1 is MNHEY and CDR2 is SVGAGI. The CDR3 is 18 residues long. V was pared by 0 bases and J by 1 base, with 17 bases between.

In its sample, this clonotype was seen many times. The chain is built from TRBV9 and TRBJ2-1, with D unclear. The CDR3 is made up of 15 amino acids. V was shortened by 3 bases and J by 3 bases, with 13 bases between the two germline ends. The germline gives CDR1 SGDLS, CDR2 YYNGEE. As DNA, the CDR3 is TGTGCCAGCAGCGCCCTATCGCCAGGCTACAATGAGCAGTTCTTC. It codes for CASSALSPGYNEQFF. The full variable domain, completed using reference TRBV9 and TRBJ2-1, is DSGVTQTPKHLITATGQRVTLRCSPRSGDLSVYWYQQSLDQGLQFLIQYYNGEERAKGNILERFSAQQFPDLHSELNLSSLELGDSALYFCASSALSPGYNEQFFGPGTRLTVL.

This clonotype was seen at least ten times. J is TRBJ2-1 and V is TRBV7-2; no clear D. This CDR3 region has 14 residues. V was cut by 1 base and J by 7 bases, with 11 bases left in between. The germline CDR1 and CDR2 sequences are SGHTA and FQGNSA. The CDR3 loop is CASSLDLVLNEQFF. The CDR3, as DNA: TGTGCCAGCAGCTTAGATCTAGTCCTGAATGAGCAGTTCTTC. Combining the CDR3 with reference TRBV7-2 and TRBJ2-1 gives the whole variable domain GAGVSQSPSNKVTEKGKDVELRCDPISGHTALYWYRQSLGQGLEFLIYFQGNSAPDKSGLPSDRFSAERTGGSVSTLTIQRTQQEDSAVYLCASSLDLVLNEQFFGPGTRLTVL.

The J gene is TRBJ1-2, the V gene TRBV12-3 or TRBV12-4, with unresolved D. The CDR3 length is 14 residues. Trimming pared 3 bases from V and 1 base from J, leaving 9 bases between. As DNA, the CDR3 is TGTGCCAGCAGTTTGGTCGGGAGTAACTATGGCTACACCTTC. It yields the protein CASSLVGSNYGYTF.

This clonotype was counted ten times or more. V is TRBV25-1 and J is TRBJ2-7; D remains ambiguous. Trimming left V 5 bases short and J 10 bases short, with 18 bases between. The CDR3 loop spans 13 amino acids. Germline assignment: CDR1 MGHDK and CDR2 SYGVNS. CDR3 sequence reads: CASSHRAEDVQYF. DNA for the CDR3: TGTGCCAGCAGTCACCGCGCGGAAGATGTCCAGTACTTC.

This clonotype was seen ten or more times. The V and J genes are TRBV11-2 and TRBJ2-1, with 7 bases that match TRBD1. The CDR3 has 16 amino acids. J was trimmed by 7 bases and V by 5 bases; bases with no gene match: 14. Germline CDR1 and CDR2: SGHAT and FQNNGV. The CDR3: CASSAVKGALKNEQFF. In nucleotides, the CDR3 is TGTGCCAGCAGCGCTGTCAAGGGGGCTCTTAAGAATGAGCAGTTCTTC.

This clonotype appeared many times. CDR3 sequence reads: CAGGVGLPYEQYF. CDR3 in DNA: TGTGCCGGTGGAGTAGGCTTACCCTACGAGCAGTACTTC. The chain employs TRBV30 and TRBJ2-7; D gene uncertain. The V end was cut by 8 bases, the J end by 2 bases, with 16 bases between. The CDR3 is 13 residues long. The germline gives CDR1 GTSNPN, CDR2 SVGIG (reference sequence).

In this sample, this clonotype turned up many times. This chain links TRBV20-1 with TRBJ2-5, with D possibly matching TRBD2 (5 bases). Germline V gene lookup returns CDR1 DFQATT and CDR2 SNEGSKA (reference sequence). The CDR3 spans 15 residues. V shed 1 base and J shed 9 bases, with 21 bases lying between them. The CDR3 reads CSARVAGGPSGAQYF. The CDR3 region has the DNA TGCAGTGCTAGAGTGGCGGGCGGGCCATCTGGGGCCCAGTACTTC.

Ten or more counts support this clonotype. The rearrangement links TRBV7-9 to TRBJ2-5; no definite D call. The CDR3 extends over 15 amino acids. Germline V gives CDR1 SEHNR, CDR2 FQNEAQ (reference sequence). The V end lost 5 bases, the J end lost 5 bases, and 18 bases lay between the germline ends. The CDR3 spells CASSPPPRYGETQYF. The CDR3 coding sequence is TGTGCCAGCAGCCCACCCCCCCGGTACGGGGAGACCCAGTACTTC. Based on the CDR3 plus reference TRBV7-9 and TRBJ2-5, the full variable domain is DTGVSQNPRHKITKRGQNVTFRCDPISEHNRLYWYRQTLGQGPEFLTYFQNEAQLEKSRLLSDRFSAERPKGSFSTLEIQRTEQGDSAMYLCASSPPPRYGETQYFGPGTRLLVL.

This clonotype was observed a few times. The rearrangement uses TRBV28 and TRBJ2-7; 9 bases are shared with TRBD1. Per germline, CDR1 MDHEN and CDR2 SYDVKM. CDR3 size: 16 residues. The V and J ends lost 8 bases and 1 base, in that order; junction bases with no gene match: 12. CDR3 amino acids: CASQGGGTGNSYEQYF. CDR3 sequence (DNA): TGTGCCAGCCAGGGAGGCGGGACAGGGAATTCCTACGAGCAGTACTTC.

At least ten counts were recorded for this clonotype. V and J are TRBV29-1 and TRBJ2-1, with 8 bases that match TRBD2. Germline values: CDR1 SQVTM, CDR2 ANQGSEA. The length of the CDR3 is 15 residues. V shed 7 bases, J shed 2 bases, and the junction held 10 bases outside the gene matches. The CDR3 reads CSAPVRGAAYNEQFF. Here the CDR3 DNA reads TGCAGCGCCCCTGTGCGGGGGGCCGCCTACAATGAGCAGTTCTTC.

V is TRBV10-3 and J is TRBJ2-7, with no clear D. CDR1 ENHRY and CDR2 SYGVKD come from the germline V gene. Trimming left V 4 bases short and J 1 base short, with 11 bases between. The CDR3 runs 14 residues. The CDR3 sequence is CAISGGPGSYEQYF. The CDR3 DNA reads TGTGCCATCAGTGGAGGCCCAGGATCCTACGAGCAGTACTTC.

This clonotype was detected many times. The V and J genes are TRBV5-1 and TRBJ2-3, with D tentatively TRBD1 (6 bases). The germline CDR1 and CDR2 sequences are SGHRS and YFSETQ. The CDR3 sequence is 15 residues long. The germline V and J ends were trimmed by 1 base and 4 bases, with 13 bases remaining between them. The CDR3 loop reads CASSLRAGVADTQYF. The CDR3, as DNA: TGCGCCAGCAGCTTGAGGGCAGGGGTTGCAGATACGCAGTATTTT. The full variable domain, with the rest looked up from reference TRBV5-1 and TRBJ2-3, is KAGVTQTPRYLIKTRGQQVTLSCSPISGHRSVSWYQQTPGQGLQFLFEYFSETQRNKGNFPGRFSGRQFSNSRSEMNVSTLELGDSALYLCASSLRAGVADTQYFGPGTRLTVL.

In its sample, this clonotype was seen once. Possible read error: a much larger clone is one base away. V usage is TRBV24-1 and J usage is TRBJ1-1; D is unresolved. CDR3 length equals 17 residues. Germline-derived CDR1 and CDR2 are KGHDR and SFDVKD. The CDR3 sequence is CATSEGGTSAMNIEAFF. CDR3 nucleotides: TGTGCCACCAGTGAGGGAGGTACCTCCGCCATGAACATTGAAGCTTTCTTT.

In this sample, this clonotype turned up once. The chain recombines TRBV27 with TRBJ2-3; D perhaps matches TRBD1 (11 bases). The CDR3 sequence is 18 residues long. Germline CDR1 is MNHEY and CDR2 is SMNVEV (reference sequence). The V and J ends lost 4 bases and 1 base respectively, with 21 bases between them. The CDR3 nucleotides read TGTGCCAGCAGTTCCGGGACAGGGGGGACTAGCGGCACAGATACGCAGTATTTT. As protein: CASSSGTGGTSGTDTQYF.

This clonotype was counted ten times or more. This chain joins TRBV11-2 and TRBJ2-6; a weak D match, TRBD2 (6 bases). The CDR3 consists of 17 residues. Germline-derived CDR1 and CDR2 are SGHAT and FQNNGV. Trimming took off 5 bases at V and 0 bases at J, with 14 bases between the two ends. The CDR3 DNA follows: TGTGCCAGCAGCGAATGGGGACTCCCCTCTGGGGCCAACGTCCTGACTTTC. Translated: CASSEWGLPSGANVLTF.

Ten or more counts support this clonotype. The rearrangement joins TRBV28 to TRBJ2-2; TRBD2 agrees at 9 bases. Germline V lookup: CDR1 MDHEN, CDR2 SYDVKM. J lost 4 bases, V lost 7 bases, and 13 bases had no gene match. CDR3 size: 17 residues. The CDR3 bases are TGTGCCAGCACCATTCCGGTAGCGGGAGCGGGCACCGGGGAGCTGTTTTTT. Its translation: CASTIPVAGAGTGELFF.

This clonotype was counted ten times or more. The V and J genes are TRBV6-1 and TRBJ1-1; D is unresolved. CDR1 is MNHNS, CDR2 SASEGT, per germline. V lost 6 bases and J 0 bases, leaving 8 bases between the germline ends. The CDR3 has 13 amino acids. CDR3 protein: CASSDVVNTEAFF. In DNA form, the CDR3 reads TGTGCCAGCAGCGACGTTGTGAACACTGAAGCTTTCTTT.

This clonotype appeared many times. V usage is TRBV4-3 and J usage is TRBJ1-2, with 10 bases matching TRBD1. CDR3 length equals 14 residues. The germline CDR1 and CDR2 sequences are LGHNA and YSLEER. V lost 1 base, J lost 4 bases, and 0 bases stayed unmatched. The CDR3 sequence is CASSQGQGAYGYTF. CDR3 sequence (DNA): TGCGCCAGCAGCCAAGGACAGGGGGCCTATGGCTACACCTTC.

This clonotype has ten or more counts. CDR3 coding DNA: TGTGCCAGCACCTCCCCCCGGGAAGTGATAAATGAGCAGTTCTTC. Protein: CASTSPREVINEQFF. The genes are TRBV28 and TRBJ2-1; D possibly corresponds to TRBD2 (5 bases). Germline CDR1 is MDHEN and CDR2 is SYDVKM. Trimming shortened V by 7 bases and J by 7 bases, and 20 bases separated the two germline ends. This CDR3 has 15 amino acids.

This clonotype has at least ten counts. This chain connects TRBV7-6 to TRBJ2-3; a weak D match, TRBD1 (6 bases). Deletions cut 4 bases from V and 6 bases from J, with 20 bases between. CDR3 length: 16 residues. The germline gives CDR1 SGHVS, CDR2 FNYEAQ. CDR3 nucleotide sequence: TGTGCCAGCAGCTCTGGACCCAAACAGGGTCACGATACGCAGTATTTT. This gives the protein CASSSGPKQGHDTQYF.

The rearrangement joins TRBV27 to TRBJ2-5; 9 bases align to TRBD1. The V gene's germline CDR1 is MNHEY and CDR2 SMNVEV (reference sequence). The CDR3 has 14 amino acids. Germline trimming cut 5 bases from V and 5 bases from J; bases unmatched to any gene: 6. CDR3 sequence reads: CASSTGTGRETQYF. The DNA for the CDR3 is TGTGCCAGCAGTACCGGGACAGGGAGGGAGACCCAGTACTTC.

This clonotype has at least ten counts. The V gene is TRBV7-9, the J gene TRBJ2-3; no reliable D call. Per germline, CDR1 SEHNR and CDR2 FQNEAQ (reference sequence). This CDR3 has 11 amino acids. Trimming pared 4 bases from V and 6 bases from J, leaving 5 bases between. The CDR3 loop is CASSSMDTQYF. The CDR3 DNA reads TGTGCCAGCAGCTCCATGGATACGCAGTATTTT.

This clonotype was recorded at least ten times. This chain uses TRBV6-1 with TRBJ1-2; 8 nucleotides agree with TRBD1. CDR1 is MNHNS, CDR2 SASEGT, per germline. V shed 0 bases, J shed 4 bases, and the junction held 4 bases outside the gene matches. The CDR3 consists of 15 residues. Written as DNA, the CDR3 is TGTGCCAGCAGTGAAGCCGGGACAGGTCCCTATGGCTACACCTTC. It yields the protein CASSEAGTGPYGYTF.

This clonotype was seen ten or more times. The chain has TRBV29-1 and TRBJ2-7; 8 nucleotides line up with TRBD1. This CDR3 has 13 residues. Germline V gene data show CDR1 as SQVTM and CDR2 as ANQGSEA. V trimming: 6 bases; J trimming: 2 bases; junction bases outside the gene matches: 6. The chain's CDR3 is CSVEDRETYEQYF. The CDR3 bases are TGCAGCGTCGAGGACAGGGAGACCTACGAGCAGTACTTC.

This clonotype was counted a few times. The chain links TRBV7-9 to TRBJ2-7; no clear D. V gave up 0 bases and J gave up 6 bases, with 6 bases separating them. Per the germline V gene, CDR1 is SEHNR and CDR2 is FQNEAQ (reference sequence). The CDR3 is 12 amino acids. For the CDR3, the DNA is TGTGCCAGCAGCTTAGCAGCTAGCGAGCAGTACTTC. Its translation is CASSLAASEQYF.

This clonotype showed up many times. CDR3 nucleotides: TGCGCCAGTGTCCTCGCTGGCGAGCAGTACTTC. Translation: CASVLAGEQYF. The chain joins TRBV10-2 to TRBJ2-7; D ambiguous. V lost 9 bases and J 6 bases, leaving 12 bases between the germline ends. This CDR3 is 11 amino acids long. The germline gives CDR1 WSHSY, CDR2 SAAADI.

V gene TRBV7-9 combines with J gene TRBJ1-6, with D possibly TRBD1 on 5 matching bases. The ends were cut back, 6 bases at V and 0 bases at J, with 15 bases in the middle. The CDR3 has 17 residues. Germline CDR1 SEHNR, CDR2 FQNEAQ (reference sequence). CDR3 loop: CASRSTQGSSYNSPLHF. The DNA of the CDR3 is TGTGCCAGCAGGAGTACCCAGGGTAGCTCCTATAATTCACCCCTCCACTTT.

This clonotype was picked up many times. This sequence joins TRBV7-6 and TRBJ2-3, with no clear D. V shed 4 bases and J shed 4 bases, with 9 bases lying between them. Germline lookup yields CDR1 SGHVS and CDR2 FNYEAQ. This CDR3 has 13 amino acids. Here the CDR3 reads CASSSTFPDTQYF. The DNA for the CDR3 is TGTGCCAGCAGCTCGACATTTCCAGATACGCAGTATTTT.

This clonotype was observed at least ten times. Here the CDR3 DNA reads TGTGCCAGCAGTTTAGGAGGGTACTCCTTAGGAGCTTTCTTT. It yields the protein CASSLGGYSLGAFF. The J gene is TRBJ1-1, the V gene TRBV12-3 or TRBV12-4; D ambiguous. The CDR3 totals 14 residues. Trimming cost V 1 base and J 10 bases, with 16 bases left between them.